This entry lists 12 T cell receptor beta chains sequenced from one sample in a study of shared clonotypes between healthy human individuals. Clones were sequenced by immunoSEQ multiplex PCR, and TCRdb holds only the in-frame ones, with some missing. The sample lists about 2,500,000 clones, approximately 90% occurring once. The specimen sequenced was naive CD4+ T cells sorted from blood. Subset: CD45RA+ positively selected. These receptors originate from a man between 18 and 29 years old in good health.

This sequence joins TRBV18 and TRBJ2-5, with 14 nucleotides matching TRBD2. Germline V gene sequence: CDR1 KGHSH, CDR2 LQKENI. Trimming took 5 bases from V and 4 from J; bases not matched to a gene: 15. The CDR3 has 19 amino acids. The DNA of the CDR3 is TGTGCCAGCTCAGCGTACCGAACCGGACTAGCGGGAGGTCCAGAGACCCAGTACTTC. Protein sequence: CASSAYRTGLAGGPETQYF. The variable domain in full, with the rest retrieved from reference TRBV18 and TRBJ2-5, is NAGVMQNPRHLVRRRGQEARLRCSPMKGHSHVYWYRQLPEEGLKFMVYLQKENIIDESGMPKERFSAEFPKEGPSILRIQQVVRGDSAAYFCASSAYRTGLAGGPETQYFGPGTRLLVL.

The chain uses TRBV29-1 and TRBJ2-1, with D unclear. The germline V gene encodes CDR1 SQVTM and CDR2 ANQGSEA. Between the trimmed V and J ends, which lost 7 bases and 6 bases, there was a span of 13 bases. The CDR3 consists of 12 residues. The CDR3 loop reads CSGYQRSNEQFF. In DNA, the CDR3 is TGCAGCGGCTACCAGAGAAGCAATGAGCAGTTCTTC.

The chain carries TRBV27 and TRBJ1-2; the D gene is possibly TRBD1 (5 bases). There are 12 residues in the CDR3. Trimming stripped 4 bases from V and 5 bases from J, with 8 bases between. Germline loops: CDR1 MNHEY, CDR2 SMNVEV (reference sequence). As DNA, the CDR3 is TGTGCCAGCAGTTCCGACAGTTATGGCTACACCTTC. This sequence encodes CASSSDSYGYTF.

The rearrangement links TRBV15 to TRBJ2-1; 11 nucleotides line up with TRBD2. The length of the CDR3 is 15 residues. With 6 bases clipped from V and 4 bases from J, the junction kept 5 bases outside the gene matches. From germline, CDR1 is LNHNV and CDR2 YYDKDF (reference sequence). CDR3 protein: CATSVAGGLYNEQFF. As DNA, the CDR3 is TGTGCCACCAGTGTAGCGGGAGGGCTTTACAATGAGCAGTTCTTC.

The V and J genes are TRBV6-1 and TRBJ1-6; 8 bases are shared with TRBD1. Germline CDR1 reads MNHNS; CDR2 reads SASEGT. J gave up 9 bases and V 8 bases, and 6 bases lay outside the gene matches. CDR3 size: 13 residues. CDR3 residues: CASAGGLTSPLHF. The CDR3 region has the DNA TGTGCCAGCGCAGGGGGCCTTACTTCACCCCTCCACTTT.

CDR3 sequence: CASSLLSGTQYF. The CDR3 DNA sequence: TGCGCCAGCAGCTTACTGAGTGGTACGCAGTATTTT. The J gene is TRBJ2-3, the V gene TRBV5-1; D call uncertain. The germline V gene encodes CDR1 SGHRS and CDR2 YFSETQ. The CDR3 runs to 12 residues. The ends were cut back, 2 bases at V and 8 bases at J, with 9 bases in the middle.

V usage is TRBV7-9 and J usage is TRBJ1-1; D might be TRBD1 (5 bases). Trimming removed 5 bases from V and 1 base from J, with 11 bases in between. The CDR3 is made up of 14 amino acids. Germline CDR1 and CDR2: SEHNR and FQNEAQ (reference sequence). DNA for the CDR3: TGTGCCAGCAGCCTGGACACGAAGAACACTGAAGCTTTCTTT. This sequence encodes CASSLDTKNTEAFF. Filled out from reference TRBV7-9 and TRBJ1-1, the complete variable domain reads DTGVSQNPRHKITKRGQNVTFRCDPISEHNRLYWYRQTLGQGPEFLTYFQNEAQLEKSRLLSDRFSAERPKGSFSTLEIQRTEQGDSAMYLCASSLDTKNTEAFFGQGTRLTVV.

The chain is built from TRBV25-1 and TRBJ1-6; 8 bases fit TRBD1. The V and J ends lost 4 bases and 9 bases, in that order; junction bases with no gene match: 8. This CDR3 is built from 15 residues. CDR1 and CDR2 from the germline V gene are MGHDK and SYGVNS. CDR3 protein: CASSAEAGGRSPLHF. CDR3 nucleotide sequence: TGTGCCAGCAGTGCAGAGGCAGGGGGCCGTTCACCCCTCCACTTT.

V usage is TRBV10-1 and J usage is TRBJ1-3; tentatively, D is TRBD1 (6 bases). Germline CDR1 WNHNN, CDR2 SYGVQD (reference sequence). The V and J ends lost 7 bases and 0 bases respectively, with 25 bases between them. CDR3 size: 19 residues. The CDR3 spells CASIRPGAHPLSSGNTIYF. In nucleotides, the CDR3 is TGCGCCAGCATTCGCCCGGGGGCTCATCCGTTAAGCTCTGGAAACACCATATATTTT.

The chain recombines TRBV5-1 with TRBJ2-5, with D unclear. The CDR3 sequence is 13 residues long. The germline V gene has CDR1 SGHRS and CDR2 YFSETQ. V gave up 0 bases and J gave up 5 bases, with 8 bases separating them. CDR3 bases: TGCGCCAGCAGCTTGGTTTTTCAGGAGACCCAGTACTTC. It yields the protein CASSLVFQETQYF.

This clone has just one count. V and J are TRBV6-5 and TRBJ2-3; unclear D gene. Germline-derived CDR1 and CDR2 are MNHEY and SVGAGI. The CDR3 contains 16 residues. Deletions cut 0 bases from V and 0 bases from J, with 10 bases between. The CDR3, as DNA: TGTGCCAGCAGTTACTCCCCCACGTCTAGCACAGATACGCAGTATTTT. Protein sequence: CASSYSPTSSTDTQYF.

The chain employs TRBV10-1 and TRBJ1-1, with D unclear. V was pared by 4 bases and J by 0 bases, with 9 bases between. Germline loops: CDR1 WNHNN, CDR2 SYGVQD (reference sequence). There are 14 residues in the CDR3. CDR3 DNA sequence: TGCGCCAGCAGTGTTGGCGGGGTGAACACTGAAGCTTTCTTT. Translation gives CASSVGGVNTEAFF.